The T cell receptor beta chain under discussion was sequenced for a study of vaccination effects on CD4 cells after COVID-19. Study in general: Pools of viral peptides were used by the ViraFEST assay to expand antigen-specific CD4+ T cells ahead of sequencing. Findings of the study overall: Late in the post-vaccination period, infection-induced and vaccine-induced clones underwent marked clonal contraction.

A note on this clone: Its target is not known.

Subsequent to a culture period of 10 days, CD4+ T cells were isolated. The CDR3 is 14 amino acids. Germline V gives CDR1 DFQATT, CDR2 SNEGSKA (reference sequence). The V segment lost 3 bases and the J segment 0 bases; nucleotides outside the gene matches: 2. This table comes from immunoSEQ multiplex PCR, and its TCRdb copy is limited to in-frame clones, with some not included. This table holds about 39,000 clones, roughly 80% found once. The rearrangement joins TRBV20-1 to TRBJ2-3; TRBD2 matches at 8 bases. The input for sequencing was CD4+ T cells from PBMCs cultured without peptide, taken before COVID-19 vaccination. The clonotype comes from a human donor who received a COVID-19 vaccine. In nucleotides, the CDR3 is TGCAGTGCTAGTGCTAGCGGGAGCACAGATACGCAGTATTTT. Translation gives CSASASGSTDTQYF.